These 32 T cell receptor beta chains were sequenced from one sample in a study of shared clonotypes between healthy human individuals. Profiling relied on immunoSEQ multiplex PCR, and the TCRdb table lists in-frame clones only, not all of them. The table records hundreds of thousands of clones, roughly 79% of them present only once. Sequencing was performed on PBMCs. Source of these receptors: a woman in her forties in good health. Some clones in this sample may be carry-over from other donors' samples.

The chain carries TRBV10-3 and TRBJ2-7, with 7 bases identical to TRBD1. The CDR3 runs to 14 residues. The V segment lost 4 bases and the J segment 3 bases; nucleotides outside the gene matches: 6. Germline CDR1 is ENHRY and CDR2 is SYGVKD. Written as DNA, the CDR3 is TGTGCCATCAGTGGTGACAGGGTTCTCTACGAGCAGTACTTC. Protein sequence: CAISGDRVLYEQYF.

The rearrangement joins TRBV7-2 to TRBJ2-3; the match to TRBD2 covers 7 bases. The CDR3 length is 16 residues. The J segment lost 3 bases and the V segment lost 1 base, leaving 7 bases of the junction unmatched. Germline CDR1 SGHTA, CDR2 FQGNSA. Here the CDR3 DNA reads TGTGCCAGCAGCTTAGTCGGGACTATTAAGACAGATACGCAGTATTTT. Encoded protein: CASSLVGTIKTDTQYF. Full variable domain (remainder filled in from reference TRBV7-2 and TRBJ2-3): GAGVSQSPSNKVTEKGKDVELRCDPISGHTALYWYRQSLGQGLEFLIYFQGNSAPDKSGLPSDRFSAERTGGSVSTLTIQRTQQEDSAVYLCASSLVGTIKTDTQYFGPGTRLTVL.

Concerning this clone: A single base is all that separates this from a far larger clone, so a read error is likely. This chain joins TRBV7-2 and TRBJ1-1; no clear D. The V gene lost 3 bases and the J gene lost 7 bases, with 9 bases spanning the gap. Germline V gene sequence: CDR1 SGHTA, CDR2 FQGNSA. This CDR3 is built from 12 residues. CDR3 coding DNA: TGTGCCAGCAGCTTTTACTACAGTGAAGCTTTCTTT. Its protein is CASSFYYSEAFF.

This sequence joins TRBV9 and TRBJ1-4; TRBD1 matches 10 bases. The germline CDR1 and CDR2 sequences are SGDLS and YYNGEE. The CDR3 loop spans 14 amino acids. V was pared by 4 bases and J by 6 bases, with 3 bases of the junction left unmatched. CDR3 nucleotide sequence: TGTGCCAGCAGCACCGGACAGGGGGATGAAAAACTGTTTTTT. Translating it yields CASSTGQGDEKLFF.

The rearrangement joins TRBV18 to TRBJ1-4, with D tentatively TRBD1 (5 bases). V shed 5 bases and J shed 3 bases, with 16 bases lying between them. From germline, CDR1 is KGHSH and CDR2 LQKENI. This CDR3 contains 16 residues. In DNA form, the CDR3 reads TGTGCCAGCTCAGCCGGGACGAAAGACTCTAATGAAAAACTGTTTTTT. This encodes CASSAGTKDSNEKLFF. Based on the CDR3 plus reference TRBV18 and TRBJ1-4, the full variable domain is NAGVMQNPRHLVRRRGQEARLRCSPMKGHSHVYWYRQLPEEGLKFMVYLQKENIIDESGMPKERFSAEFPKEGPSILRIQQVVRGDSAAYFCASSAGTKDSNEKLFFGSGTQLSVL.

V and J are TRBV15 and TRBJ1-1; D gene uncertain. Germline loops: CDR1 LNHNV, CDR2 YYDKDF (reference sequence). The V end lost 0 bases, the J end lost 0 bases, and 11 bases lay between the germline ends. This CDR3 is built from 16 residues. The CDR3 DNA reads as TGTGCCACCAGCAGAGAAGGTGGAGCCTTGAACACTGAAGCTTTCTTT. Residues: CATSREGGALNTEAFF.

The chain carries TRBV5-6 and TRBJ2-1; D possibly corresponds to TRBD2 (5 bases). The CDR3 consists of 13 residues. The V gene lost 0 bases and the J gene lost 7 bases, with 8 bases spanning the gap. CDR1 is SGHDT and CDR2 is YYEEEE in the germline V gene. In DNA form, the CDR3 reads TGTGCCAGCAGCTTGGGCGGGTCAAATGAGCAGTTCTTC. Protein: CASSLGGSNEQFF.

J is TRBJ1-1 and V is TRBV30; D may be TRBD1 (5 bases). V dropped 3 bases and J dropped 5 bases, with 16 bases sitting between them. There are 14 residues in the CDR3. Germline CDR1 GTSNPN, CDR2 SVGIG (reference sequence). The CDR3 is CAWRAGLMSTEAFF. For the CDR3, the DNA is TGTGCCTGGAGGGCGGGACTGATGAGTACTGAAGCTTTCTTT. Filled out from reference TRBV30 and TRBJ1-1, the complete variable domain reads SQTIHQWPATLVQPVGSPLSLECTVEGTSNPNLYWYRQAAGRGLQLLFYSVGIGQISSEVPQNLSASRPQDRQFILSSKKLLLSDSGFYLCAWRAGLMSTEAFFGQGTRLTVV.

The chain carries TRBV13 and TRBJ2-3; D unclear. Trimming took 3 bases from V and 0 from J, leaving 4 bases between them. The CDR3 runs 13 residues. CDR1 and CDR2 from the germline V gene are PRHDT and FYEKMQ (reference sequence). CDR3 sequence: CASSFKSTDTQYF. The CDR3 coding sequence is TGTGCCAGCAGCTTCAAGAGCACAGATACGCAGTATTTT.

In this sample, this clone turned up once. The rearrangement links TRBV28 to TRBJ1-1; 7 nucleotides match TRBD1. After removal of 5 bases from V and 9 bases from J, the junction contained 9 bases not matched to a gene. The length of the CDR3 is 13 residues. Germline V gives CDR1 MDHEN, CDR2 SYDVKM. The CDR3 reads CASSINRGDKAFF. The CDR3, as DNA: TGTGCCAGCAGTATTAACAGGGGTGACAAAGCTTTCTTT.

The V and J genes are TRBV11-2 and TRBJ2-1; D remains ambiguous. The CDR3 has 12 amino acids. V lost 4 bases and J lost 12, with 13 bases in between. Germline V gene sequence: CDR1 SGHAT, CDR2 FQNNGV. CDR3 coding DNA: TGTGCCAGCAGCTGGGCCGTAGACGCGCAGTTCTTC. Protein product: CASSWAVDAQFF.

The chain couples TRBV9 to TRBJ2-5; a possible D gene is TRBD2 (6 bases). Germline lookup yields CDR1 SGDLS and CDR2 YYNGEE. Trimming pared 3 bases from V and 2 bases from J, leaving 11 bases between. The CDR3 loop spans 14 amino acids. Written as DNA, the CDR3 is TGTGCCAGCAGCGGACTAGAAGTGCAAGAGACCCAGTACTTC. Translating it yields CASSGLEVQETQYF.

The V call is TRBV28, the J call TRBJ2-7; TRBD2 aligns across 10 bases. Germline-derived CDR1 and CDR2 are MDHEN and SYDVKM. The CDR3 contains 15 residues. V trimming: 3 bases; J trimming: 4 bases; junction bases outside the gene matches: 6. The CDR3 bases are TGTGCCAGCAGTTTTCAAGCGGGAGGGCCTTACGAGCAGTACTTC. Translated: CASSFQAGGPYEQYF.

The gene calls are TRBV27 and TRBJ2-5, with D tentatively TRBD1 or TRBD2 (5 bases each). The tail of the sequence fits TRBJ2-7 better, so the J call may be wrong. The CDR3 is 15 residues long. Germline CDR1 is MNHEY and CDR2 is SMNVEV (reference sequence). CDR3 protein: CASSLSYSGGNEQYF. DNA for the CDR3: TGTGCCAGCAGTTTATCCTATTCTGGGGGAAACGAGCAGTACTTC.

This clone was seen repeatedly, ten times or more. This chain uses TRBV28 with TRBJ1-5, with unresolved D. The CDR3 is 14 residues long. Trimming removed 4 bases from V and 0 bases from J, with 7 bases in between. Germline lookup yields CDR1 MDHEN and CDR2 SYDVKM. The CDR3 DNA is TGTGCCAGCAGTTCCCGTTATAGCAATCAGCCCCAGCATTTT. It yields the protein CASSSRYSNQPQHF. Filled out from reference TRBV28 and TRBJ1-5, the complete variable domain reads DVKVTQSSRYLVKRTGEKVFLECVQDMDHENMFWYRQDPGLGLRLIYFSYDVKMKEKGDIPEGYSVSREKKERFSLILESASTNQTSMYLCASSSRYSNQPQHFGDGTRLSIL.

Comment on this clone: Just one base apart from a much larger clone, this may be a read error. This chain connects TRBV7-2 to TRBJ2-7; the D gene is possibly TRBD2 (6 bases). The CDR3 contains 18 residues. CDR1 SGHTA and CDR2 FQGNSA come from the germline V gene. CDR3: CASSRSGGRSWDSYEQYF. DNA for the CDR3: TGTGCCAGCAGCAGAAGCGGAGGAAGAAGTTGGGACTCCTACGAACAGTACTTC.

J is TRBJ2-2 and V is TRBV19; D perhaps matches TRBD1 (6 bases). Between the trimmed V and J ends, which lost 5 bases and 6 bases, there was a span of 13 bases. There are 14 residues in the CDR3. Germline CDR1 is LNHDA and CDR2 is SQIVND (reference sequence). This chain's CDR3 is CASSGTGIAGELFF. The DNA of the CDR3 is TGTGCCAGTAGTGGAACAGGGATTGCCGGGGAGCTGTTTTTT.

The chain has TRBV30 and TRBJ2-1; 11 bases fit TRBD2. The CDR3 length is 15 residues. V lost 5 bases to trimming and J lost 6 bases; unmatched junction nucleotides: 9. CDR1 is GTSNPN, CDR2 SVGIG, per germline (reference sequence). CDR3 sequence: CAWHPGLAVLNEQFF. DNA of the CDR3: TGTGCCTGGCACCCGGGACTAGCGGTCCTCAATGAGCAGTTCTTC.

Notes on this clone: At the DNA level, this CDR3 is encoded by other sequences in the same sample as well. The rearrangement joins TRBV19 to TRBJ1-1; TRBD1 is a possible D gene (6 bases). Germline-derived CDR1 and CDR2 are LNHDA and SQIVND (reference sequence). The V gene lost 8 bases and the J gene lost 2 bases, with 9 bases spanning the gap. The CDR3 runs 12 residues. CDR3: CASGQTNTEAFF. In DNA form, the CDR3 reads TGTGCCAGTGGACAGACAAACACTGAAGCTTTCTTT. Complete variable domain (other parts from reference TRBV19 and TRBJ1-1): DGGITQSPKYLFRKEGQNVTLSCEQNLNHDAMYWYRQDPGQGLRLIYYSQIVNDFQKGDIAEGYSVSREKKESFPLTVTSAQKNPTAFYLCASGQTNTEAFFGQGTRLTVV.

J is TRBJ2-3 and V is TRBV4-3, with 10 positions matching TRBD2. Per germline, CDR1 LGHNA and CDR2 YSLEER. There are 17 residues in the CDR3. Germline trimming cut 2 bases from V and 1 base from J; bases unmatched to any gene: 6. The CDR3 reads CASSQLLTSGRTDTQYF. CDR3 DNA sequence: TGCGCCAGCAGCCAATTGTTGACTAGCGGGCGCACAGATACGCAGTATTTT.

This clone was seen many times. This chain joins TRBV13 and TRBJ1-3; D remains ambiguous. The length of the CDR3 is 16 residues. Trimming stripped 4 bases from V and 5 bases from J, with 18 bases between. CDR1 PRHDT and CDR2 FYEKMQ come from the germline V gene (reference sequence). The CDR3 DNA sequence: TGTGCCAGCAGCTGGTCCATGGACCGGAGTCGAAACACCATATATTTT. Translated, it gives CASSWSMDRSRNTIYF. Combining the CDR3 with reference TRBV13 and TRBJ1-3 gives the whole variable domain AAGVIQSPRHLIKEKRETATLKCYPIPRHDTVYWYQQGPGQDPQFLISFYEKMQSDKGSIPDRFSAQQFSDYHSELNMSSLELGDSALYFCASSWSMDRSRNTIYFGEGSWLTVV.

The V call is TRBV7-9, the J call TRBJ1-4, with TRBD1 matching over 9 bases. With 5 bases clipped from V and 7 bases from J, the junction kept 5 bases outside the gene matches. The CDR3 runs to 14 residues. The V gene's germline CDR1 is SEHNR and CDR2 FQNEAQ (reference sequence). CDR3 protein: CASSQQGASEKLFF. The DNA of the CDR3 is TGTGCCAGCAGCCAACAGGGGGCGAGTGAAAAACTGTTTTTT.

CDR3 sequence: CASSLDQADTQYF. CDR3 coding DNA: TGTGCCAGCAGCTTAGATCAAGCGGATACGCAGTATTTT. The chain has TRBV11-2 and TRBJ2-3; the D is unclear. Deletions cut 0 bases from V and 6 bases from J, with 7 bases between. This CDR3 is 13 amino acids long. Germline CDR1 and CDR2: SGHAT and FQNNGV. The full variable domain, completed using reference TRBV11-2 and TRBJ2-3, is EAGVAQSPRYKIIEKRQSVAFWCNPISGHATLYWYQQILGQGPKLLIQFQNNGVVDDSQLPKDRFSAERLKGVDSTLKIQPAKLEDSAVYLCASSLDQADTQYFGPGTRLTVL.

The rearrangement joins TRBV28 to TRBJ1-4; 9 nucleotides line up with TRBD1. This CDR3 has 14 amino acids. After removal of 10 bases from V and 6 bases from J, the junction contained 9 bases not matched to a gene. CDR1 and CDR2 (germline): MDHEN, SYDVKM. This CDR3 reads CATTDRGYDEKLFF. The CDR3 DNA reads TGTGCCACCACCGACAGGGGGTACGATGAAAAACTGTTTTTT.

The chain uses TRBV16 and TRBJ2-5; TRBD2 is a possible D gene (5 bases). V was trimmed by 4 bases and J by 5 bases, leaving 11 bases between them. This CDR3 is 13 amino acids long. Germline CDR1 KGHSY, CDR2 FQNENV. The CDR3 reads CASSPEDGETQYF. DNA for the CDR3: TGTGCCAGCAGCCCGGAGGATGGGGAGACCCAGTACTTC.

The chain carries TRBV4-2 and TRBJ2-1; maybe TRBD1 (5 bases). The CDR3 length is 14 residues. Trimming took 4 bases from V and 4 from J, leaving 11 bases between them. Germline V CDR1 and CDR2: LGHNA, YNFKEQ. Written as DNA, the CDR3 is TGTGCCAGCAGCCCACTGGGGCAATACAATGAGCAGTTCTTC. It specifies CASSPLGQYNEQFF.

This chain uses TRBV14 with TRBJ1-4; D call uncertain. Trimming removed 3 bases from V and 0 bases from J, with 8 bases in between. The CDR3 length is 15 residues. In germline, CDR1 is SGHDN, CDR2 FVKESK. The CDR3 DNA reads TGTGCCAGCAGCCATCGGCGGACAACTAATGAAAAACTGTTTTTT. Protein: CASSHRRTTNEKLFF.

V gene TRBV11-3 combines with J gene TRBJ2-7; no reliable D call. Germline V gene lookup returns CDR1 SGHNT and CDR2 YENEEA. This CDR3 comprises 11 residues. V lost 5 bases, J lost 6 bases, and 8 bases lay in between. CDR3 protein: CASSLTSEQYF. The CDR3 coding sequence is TGTGCCAGCAGCCTTACGTCCGAGCAGTACTTC.

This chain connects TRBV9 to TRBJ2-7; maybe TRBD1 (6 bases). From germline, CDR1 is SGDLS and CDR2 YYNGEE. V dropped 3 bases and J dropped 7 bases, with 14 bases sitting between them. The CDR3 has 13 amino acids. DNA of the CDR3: TGTGCCAGCAGCGGCCAACAGGGTAGGGAGCAGTACTTC. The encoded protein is CASSGQQGREQYF.

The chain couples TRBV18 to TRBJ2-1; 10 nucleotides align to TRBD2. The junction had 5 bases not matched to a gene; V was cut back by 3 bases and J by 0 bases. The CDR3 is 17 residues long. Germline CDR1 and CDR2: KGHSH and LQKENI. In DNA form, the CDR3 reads TGTGCCAGCTCACCCGGACTAGCGGATAGCTCCTACAATGAGCAGTTCTTC. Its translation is CASSPGLADSSYNEQFF.

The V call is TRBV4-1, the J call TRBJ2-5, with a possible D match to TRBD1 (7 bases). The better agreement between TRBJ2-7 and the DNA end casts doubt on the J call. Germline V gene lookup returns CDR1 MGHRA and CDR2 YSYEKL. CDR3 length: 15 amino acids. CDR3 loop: CASSQLAGQPYEQYF. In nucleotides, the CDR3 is TGCGCCAGCAGCCAATTGGCGGGACAGCCCTACGAGCAGTACTTC.

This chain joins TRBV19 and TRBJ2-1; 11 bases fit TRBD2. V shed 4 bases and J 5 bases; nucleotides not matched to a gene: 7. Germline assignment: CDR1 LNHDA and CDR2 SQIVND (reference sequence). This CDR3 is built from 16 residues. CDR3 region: CASSTGGTSGNNEQFF. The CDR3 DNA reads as TGTGCCAGTAGTACGGGCGGGACTAGCGGTAACAATGAGCAGTTCTTC.